The source of this T cell receptor (beta chain) is a study of CD8+CD57+ T cells in acquired aplastic anemia. The overall study: Sorted CD4+ and CD8+ cells yielded around 3 ug of DNA on average. CD4+ cell libraries from healthy donors averaged approximately 10 million reads. Points from the study as a whole: Overlapping CD8+ CDR3 repertoires of patients and controls contained roughly 29 shared sequences. Patients showed no significant difference from controls in CD8+ Simpson's diversity.

CDR1 is SGHVT, CDR2 SQSDAQ, per germline. With termini counted, the CDR3 has 13 amino acids. Using genomic DNA as the template, TCR beta VDJ and CDR3 profiling was carried out. TCRdb analysed the reads with MiXCR anew, one entry per CDR3 protein. The repertoire includes 350,000 to 450,000 distinct CDR3 sequences, under 80% of them detected once, and 4% sits in the top ten. In its sample, this clonotype was seen once. Its antigen is still unknown. A read error is likely, as this CDR3 ends without the conserved phenylalanine or tryptophan. The DNA is left out, because the CDR3 cannot be placed on it with certainty; the CDR3 is given as TCRdb lists it.

This clonotype was obtained from a human donor in good health, serving as a control. V usage is TRBV7-4 and J usage is TRBJ2-5; TRBD1 reflects the table's D call only, with no check against the DNA. Sequencing was done on a sample of sorted CD4+, CD8+, or CD8+CD57+ T cells (not recorded which) from PBMCs. CDR3 sequence reads: CASSRGQGQWLHL.